Below are 17 T cell receptor beta chains sequenced from a single sample in a study of technical replicates of blood from a few donors. Only in-frame clones appear in the TCRdb table, and some are missing; sequencing was by immunoSEQ multiplex PCR. This sample has approximately 100,000 clones, with 96% found just once. Material for sequencing was T cells isolated from PBMCs. These receptors were taken from a human donor in good health.

This clone was recorded only once. The rearrangement links TRBV7-9 to TRBJ2-2; D perhaps matches TRBD2 (7 bases). The CDR3 loop spans 14 amino acids. The germline CDR1 and CDR2 sequences are SEHNR and FQNEAQ (reference sequence). The V and J ends lost 4 bases and 6 bases respectively, with 12 bases between them. CDR3: CASSSPGGPGELFF. CDR3 nucleotides: TGTGCCAGCAGCTCCCCCGGGGGGCCCGGGGAGCTGTTTTTT.

V and J are TRBV5-4 and TRBJ2-7; D unresolved. Trimming removed 0 bases at V and 6 bases at J, with 13 bases between. CDR1 and CDR2 from the germline V gene are SGHNT and YYREEE (reference sequence). The CDR3 extends over 14 amino acids. CDR3 sequence: CASSLGLTTGEQYF. The CDR3 DNA reads TGTGCCAGCAGCTTGGGTTTGACAACCGGCGAGCAGTACTTC.

This clone was observed a few times. V gene TRBV7-2 combines with J gene TRBJ1-1; D is uncertain. Looked up from germline, CDR1 is SGHTA and CDR2 is FQGNSA. The CDR3 covers 12 residues. V lost 4 bases and J 1 base, leaving 4 bases between the germline ends. CDR3 nucleotide sequence: TGTGCCAGCAGCTGGAGGAACACTGAAGCTTTCTTT. It specifies CASSWRNTEAFF.

The rearrangement links TRBV18 to TRBJ2-5; 7 nucleotides match TRBD1. V lost 5 bases and J lost 1; bases outside the gene matches: 7. The germline V gene encodes CDR1 KGHSH and CDR2 LQKENI. The CDR3 has 15 amino acids. In DNA form, the CDR3 reads TGTGCCAGCTCATCACTCCGGGACAGCCAAGAGACCCAGTACTTC. This gives the protein CASSSLRDSQETQYF.

V is TRBV14 and J is TRBJ2-5, with D possibly matching TRBD2 (7 bases). V was trimmed by 1 base and J by 5 bases, leaving 14 bases between them. The germline V gene has CDR1 SGHDN and CDR2 FVKESK. CDR3 size: 15 residues. The CDR3 reads CASSQAGGRRETQYF. CDR3 nucleotide sequence: TGTGCCAGCAGCCAAGCCGGGGGGCGACGGGAGACCCAGTACTTC.

The V and J genes are TRBV28 and TRBJ2-3; 7 bases are shared with TRBD1. V lost 6 bases and J lost 2; bases outside the gene matches: 8. Germline loops: CDR1 MDHEN, CDR2 SYDVKM. The CDR3 totals 15 residues. CDR3 sequence (DNA): TGTGCCAGCAGGGGATCGGGACAGAACACAGATACGCAGTATTTT. It translates to CASRGSGQNTDTQYF.

The gene calls are TRBV18 and TRBJ2-7; possibly TRBD2 for D (6 bases). Germline CDR1 reads KGHSH; CDR2 reads LQKENI. This CDR3 spans 15 amino acids. Trimming took 2 bases from V and 0 from J, leaving 11 bases between them. The CDR3, as DNA: TGTGCCAGCTCACCAACACGGGAGAGCTCCTACGAGCAGTACTTC. This codes for CASSPTRESSYEQYF. Complete variable domain (other parts from reference TRBV18 and TRBJ2-7): NAGVMQNPRHLVRRRGQEARLRCSPMKGHSHVYWYRQLPEEGLKFMVYLQKENIIDESGMPKERFSAEFPKEGPSILRIQQVVRGDSAAYFCASSPTRESSYEQYFGPGTRLTVT.

This chain joins TRBV4-1 and TRBJ2-7; TRBD1 matches at 9 bases. Germline V gene sequence: CDR1 MGHRA, CDR2 YSYEKL. The V gene end was trimmed by 4 bases and the J gene end by 5 bases; junction bases not matched to a gene: 9. The CDR3 covers 15 residues. CDR3 loop: CASSRLGQGVDEQYF. In DNA, the CDR3 is TGCGCCAGCAGCCGATTGGGACAGGGAGTCGACGAGCAGTACTTC.

V usage is TRBV28 and J usage is TRBJ1-5, with TRBD1 identical over 9 bases. The CDR3 loop spans 14 amino acids. Germline V gene lookup returns CDR1 MDHEN and CDR2 SYDVKM. The ends lost 11 bases at V and 3 bases at J; junction bases unmatched: 8. The CDR3 DNA is TGTGCCGGGGGGACAGGGAGGATCAATCAGCCCCAGCATTTT. This codes for CAGGTGRINQPQHF.

For this clone: Relative to the germline gene, one junction end is altered; a read error may explain this. The identical CDR3 is also encoded by other nucleotide sequences in the sample. The chain recombines TRBV5-1 with TRBJ1-5; D is perhaps TRBD1 (5 bases). The length of the CDR3 is 14 residues. Germline CDR1 reads SGHRS; CDR2 reads YFSETQ. Here the CDR3 reads CASSLAGGEQPQHF. Here the CDR3 DNA reads TGTGCCAGCAGCTTGGCCGGGGGAGAACAGCCCCAGCATTTT. The full variable domain, completed using reference TRBV5-1 and TRBJ1-5, is KAGVTQTPRYLIKTRGQQVTLSCSPISGHRSVSWYQQTPGQGLQFLFEYFSETQRNKGNFPGRFSGRQFSNSRSEMNVSTLELGDSALYLCASSLAGGEQPQHFGDGTRLSIL.

The rearrangement links TRBV6-1 to TRBJ1-5; no reliable D call. V was shortened by 7 bases and J by 3 bases, with 7 bases between the two germline ends. The CDR3 is 12 residues long. From germline, CDR1 is MNHNS and CDR2 SASEGT. CDR3 bases: TGTGCCAGCACCCGTCTCAATCAGCCCCAGCATTTT. Protein: CASTRLNQPQHF.

The CDR3 DNA reads as TGTGCCAGCAGTCGGGAATCCGGGGAGCTGTTTTTT. It encodes CASSRESGELFF. The J gene is TRBJ2-2, the V gene TRBV7-9, with a possible D match to TRBD2 (5 bases). The germline V and J ends were trimmed by 6 bases and 6 bases, with 8 bases remaining between them. The CDR3 has 12 residues. Germline lookup yields CDR1 SEHNR and CDR2 FQNEAQ (reference sequence).

The chain combines TRBV19 with TRBJ2-1; D possibly corresponds to TRBD2 (6 bases). Trimming removed 6 bases from V and 4 bases from J, with 13 bases in between. Germline-derived CDR1 and CDR2 are LNHDA and SQIVND (reference sequence). This CDR3 is built from 14 residues. The CDR3 loop reads CASRGTGVYNEQFF. CDR3 sequence (DNA): TGTGCCAGTAGGGGGACGGGAGTTTACAATGAGCAGTTCTTC.

The chain recombines TRBV23-1 with TRBJ2-3; TRBD2 agrees at 7 bases. TRBV23-1 is designated an ORF whose function remains uncertain. This CDR3 has 16 amino acids. V was pared by 3 bases and J by 6 bases, with 12 bases of the junction left unmatched. This CDR3 is CASSHTGLPEADTQYF. For the CDR3, the DNA is TGCGCCAGCAGTCACACGGGACTACCAGAGGCGGATACGCAGTATTTT.

The chain has TRBV2 and TRBJ1-2; D is possibly TRBD1 (6 bases). Deletions cut 7 bases from V and 0 bases from J, with 9 bases between. Germline-derived CDR1 and CDR2 are SNHLY and FYNNEI. CDR3 length: 13 amino acids. The CDR3, as DNA: TGTGCCAGCATTCGGACAGCTAACTATGGCTACACCTTC. Amino acids: CASIRTANYGYTF.

The rearrangement joins TRBV5-1 to TRBJ1-2, with 8 bases matching TRBD1. CDR3 length: 13 amino acids. V shed 3 bases and J 6 bases; nucleotides not matched to a gene: 4. Germline CDR1 is SGHRS and CDR2 is YFSETQ. The CDR3 spells CASSWTGKDGYTF. The CDR3 nucleotides read TGCGCCAGCAGCTGGACAGGGAAGGATGGCTACACCTTC.

The V and J genes are TRBV5-4 and TRBJ2-5, with D tentatively TRBD2 (6 bases). The DNA end lines up better with TRBJ2-7; the J call may be wrong. Germline lookup yields CDR1 SGHNT and CDR2 YYREEE (reference sequence). This CDR3 spans 18 amino acids. CDR3 sequence (DNA): TGTGCCAGCAGCTTGTATTTCGGTTGGAAGCCGGGGGACTACGAGCAGTACTTC. This encodes CASSLYFGWKPGDYEQYF.